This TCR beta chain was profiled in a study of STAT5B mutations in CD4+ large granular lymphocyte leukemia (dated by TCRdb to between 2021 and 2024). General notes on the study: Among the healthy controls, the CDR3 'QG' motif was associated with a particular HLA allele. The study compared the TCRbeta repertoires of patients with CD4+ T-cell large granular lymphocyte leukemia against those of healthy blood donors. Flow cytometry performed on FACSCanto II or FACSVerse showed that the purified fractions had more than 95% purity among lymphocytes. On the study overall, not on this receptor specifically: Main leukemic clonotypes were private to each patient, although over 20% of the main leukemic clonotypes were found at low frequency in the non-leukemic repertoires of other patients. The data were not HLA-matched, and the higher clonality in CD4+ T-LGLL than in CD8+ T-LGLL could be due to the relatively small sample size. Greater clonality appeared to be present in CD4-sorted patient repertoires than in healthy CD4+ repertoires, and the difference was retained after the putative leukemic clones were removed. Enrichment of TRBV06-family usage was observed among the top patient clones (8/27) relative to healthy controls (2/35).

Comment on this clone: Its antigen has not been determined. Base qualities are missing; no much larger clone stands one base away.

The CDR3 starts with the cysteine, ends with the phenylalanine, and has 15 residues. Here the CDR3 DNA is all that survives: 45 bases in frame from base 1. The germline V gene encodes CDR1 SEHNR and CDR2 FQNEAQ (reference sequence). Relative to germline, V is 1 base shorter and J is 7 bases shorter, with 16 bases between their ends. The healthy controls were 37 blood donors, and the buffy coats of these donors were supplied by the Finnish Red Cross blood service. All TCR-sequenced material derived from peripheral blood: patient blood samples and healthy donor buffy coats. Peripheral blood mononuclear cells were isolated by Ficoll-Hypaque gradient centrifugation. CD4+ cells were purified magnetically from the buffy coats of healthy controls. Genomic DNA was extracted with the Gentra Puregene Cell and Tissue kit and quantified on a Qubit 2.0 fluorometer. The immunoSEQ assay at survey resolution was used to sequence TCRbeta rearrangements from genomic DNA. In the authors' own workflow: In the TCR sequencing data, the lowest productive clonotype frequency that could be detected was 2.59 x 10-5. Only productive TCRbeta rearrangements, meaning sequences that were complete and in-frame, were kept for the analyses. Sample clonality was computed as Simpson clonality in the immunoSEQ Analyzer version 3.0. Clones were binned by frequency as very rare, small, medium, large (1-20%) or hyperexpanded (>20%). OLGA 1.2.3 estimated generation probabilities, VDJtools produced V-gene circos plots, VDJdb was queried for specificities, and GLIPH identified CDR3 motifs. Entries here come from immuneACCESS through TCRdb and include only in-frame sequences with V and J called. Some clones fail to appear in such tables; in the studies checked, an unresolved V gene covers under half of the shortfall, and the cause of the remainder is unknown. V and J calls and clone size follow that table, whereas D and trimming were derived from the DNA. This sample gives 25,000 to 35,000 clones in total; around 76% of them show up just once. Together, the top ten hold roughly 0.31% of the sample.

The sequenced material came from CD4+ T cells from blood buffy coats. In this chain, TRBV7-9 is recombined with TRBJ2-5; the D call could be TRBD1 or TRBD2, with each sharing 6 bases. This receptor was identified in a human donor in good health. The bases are TGTGCCAGCAGCTTAGGTGGTAGGGGGGCGTTGACCCAGTACTTC. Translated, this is CASSLGGRGALTQYF. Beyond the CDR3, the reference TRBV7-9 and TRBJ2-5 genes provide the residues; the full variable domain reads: DTGVSQNPRHKITKRGQNVTFRCDPISEHNRLYWYRQTLGQGPEFLTYFQNEAQLEKSRLLSDRFSAERPKGSFSTLEIQRTEQGDSAMYLCASSLGGRGALTQYFGPGTRLLVL.